What follows are 19 T cell receptor beta chains derived from one specimen sequenced in a study of blood T cell repertoires in COVID-19 (TCRdb year 2020). The library came from the immunoSEQ multiplex PCR assay. Sourced from immuneACCESS, this table was stored by TCRdb with only in-frame sequences that have V and J called. A share of the clones is absent; for the studies checked, an unresolved V gene accounts for under half, and the remainder has no known explanation. This sample lists under 350,000 clones; under 95% were detected once. Clones ranked in the top ten supply 2% to 3% of the sample. Source material: PBMCs or T cells enriched from blood (not recorded which). These receptors all stem from a man aged 60 to 75 who had recovered from COVID-19.

The gene calls are TRBV5-4 and TRBJ1-3, with D hard to call. This CDR3 is built from 15 residues. V was clipped by 4 bases and J by 0 bases, with 11 bases between them. The germline CDR1 and CDR2 sequences are SGHNT and YYREEE (reference sequence). The CDR3 region is CASSPRPSSGNTIYF. The CDR3 nucleotides are TGTGCCAGCAGCCCCAGACCTAGCTCTGGAAACACCATATATTTT.

V usage is TRBV3-1 (or the pseudogene TRBV3-2) and J usage is TRBJ2-5; 12 nucleotides match TRBD2. Germline-derived CDR1 and CDR2 are LGHDT and YNNKEL (reference sequence). V shed 4 bases and J 9 bases; nucleotides not matched to a gene: 9. The CDR3 totals 15 residues. The CDR3 protein is CASSLQGLAGGAQYF. The CDR3 nucleotides read TGTGCCAGCAGCCTCCAGGGCCTAGCGGGAGGGGCCCAGTACTTC.

V and J are TRBV7-2 and TRBJ1-2; TRBD1 agrees at 8 bases. Germline CDR1 and CDR2: SGHTA and FQGNSA. V gave up 6 bases and J gave up 4 bases; unmatched junction bases: 7. The CDR3 has 14 residues. The CDR3 DNA is TGTGCCAGCAGGTCGGGGACAGGAGCCTATGGCTACACCTTC. It translates to CASRSGTGAYGYTF.

The chain uses TRBV3-1 (or the pseudogene TRBV3-2) and TRBJ2-7; 9 bases agree with TRBD1. CDR3 size: 15 residues. The junction had 7 bases not matched to a gene; V was cut back by 3 bases and J by 4 bases. Germline V gene lookup returns CDR1 LGHDT and CDR2 YNNKEL (reference sequence). Written as DNA, the CDR3 is TGTGCCAGCAGCCATGATACAGGGGGCGCGTACGAGCAGTACTTC. Its protein product is CASSHDTGGAYEQYF.

The CDR3 sequence: CASSLQTPYNEQFF. The DNA for the CDR3 is TGCGCCAGCAGCTTGCAGACTCCTTACAATGAGCAGTTCTTC. This chain joins TRBV5-1 and TRBJ2-1; D uncertain. The CDR3 runs to 14 residues. From germline, CDR1 is SGHRS and CDR2 YFSETQ. Trimming took 1 base from V and 4 from J, leaving 9 bases between them.

The V call is TRBV4-1, the J call TRBJ1-5, with 7 positions matching TRBD1. Germline loops: CDR1 MGHRA, CDR2 YSYEKL. This CDR3 region has 19 residues. Trimming at V came to 3 bases and at J to 3 bases, leaving 17 bases not matched to a gene. The CDR3 DNA reads as TGCGCCAGCAGCCAGAGGGGGCAGTTCTGGGGACGGGACAATCAGCCCCAGCATTTT. It translates to CASSQRGQFWGRDNQPQHF.

V and J are TRBV27 and TRBJ1-1, with 8 bases matching TRBD1. This CDR3 is 15 amino acids long. From germline, CDR1 is MNHEY and CDR2 SMNVEV (reference sequence). Trimming cost V 7 bases and J 5 bases; bases outside gene matches: 12. The CDR3 DNA reads TGTGCCAGCAAGGATATGACAGGGGCGGATACTGAAGCTTTCTTT. It is translated as CASKDMTGADTEAFF.

V is TRBV5-4 and J is TRBJ2-7; D gene ambiguous. The V end was cut by 0 bases, the J end by 3 bases, with 7 bases between. CDR3 length: 13 amino acids. The germline V gene has CDR1 SGHNT and CDR2 YYREEE (reference sequence). CDR3 residues: CASSLDSLYEQYF. CDR3 DNA sequence: TGTGCCAGCAGCTTGGACAGTCTCTACGAGCAGTACTTC.

This clone has a handful of counts. The rearrangement links TRBV7-2 to TRBJ1-5, with a possible D match to TRBD1 (5 bases). The germline CDR1 and CDR2 sequences are SGHTA and FQGNSA. There are 15 residues in the CDR3. V lost 2 bases and J 0 bases, leaving 8 bases between the germline ends. The CDR3 spells CASSLQGNSNQPQHF. CDR3 DNA sequence: TGTGCCAGCAGCTTACAGGGAAATAGCAATCAGCCCCAGCATTTT.

This clone was seen more than once but under ten times. This chain uses TRBV27 with TRBJ1-5; D call uncertain. Deletions cut 2 bases from V and 3 bases from J, with 8 bases between. Germline loops: CDR1 MNHEY, CDR2 SMNVEV (reference sequence). There are 14 residues in the CDR3. Written as DNA, the CDR3 is TGTGCCAGCAGTTTAGCCAGGAACAATCAGCCCCAGCATTTT. Protein sequence: CASSLARNNQPQHF.

The CDR3 nucleotides read TGTGCCATCAGTGGAGCTAGCGGGATAAACAATGAGCAGTTCTTC. Protein product: CAISGASGINNEQFF. The chain couples TRBV10-3 to TRBJ2-1; 9 bases align to TRBD2. The CDR3 contains 15 residues. In germline, CDR1 is ENHRY, CDR2 SYGVKD. With 4 bases clipped from V and 5 bases from J, the junction kept 6 bases outside the gene matches.

CDR3 nucleotide sequence: TGTGCCAGCAGCTCCCGGCCAGGGCAGAATTCACCCCTCCACTTT. Its translation is CASSSRPGQNSPLHF. The chain couples TRBV9 to TRBJ1-6, with a weak D call TRBD1 (5 bases). Germline CDR1 SGDLS, CDR2 YYNGEE. Trimming took off 4 bases at V and 7 bases at J, with 15 bases between the two ends. The CDR3 spans 15 residues. The whole variable domain, filled in from reference TRBV9 and TRBJ1-6, reads DSGVTQTPKHLITATGQRVTLRCSPRSGDLSVYWYQQSLDQGLQFLIQYYNGEERAKGNILERFSAQQFPDLHSELNLSSLELGDSALYFCASSSRPGQNSPLHFGNGTRLTVT.

The table lists this clone with a count of one. The gene calls are TRBV24-1 and TRBJ2-2; 10 positions match TRBD2. CDR3 length: 17 amino acids. Germline-derived CDR1 and CDR2 are KGHDR and SFDVKD. V shed 1 base and J 5 bases; nucleotides not matched to a gene: 6. Here the CDR3 reads CATSDFLAGVRTGELFF. The CDR3 nucleotides read TGTGCCACCAGTGATTTCCTAGCGGGAGTTCGAACCGGGGAGCTGTTTTTT.

This rearrangement joins TRBV9 to TRBJ2-3; 8 nucleotides line up with TRBD1. V gave up 5 bases and J gave up 4 bases; unmatched junction bases: 9. From germline, CDR1 is SGDLS and CDR2 YYNGEE. The length of the CDR3 is 15 residues. CDR3 sequence reads: CASRQGDTTPDTQYF. CDR3 DNA: TGTGCCAGCAGACAGGGGGACACCACCCCAGATACGCAGTATTTT. Together with reference TRBV9 and TRBJ2-3, the CDR3 gives the full variable domain: DSGVTQTPKHLITATGQRVTLRCSPRSGDLSVYWYQQSLDQGLQFLIQYYNGEERAKGNILERFSAQQFPDLHSELNLSSLELGDSALYFCASRQGDTTPDTQYFGPGTRLTVL.

J is TRBJ1-4 and V is TRBV9; 12 positions agree with TRBD1. Losses at the gene ends were 4 bases for V and 4 bases for J; bases not matched to a gene: 11. The CDR3 length is 18 residues. CDR1 SGDLS and CDR2 YYNGEE come from the germline V gene. The CDR3 is CASSPRAGDRGLNEKLFF. The CDR3 DNA reads TGTGCCAGCAGCCCTCGCGCTGGGGACAGGGGGCTTAATGAAAAACTGTTTTTT.

This chain connects TRBV7-8 to TRBJ1-6; no firm D call. Trimming shortened V by 0 bases and J by 0 bases, and 9 bases separated the two germline ends. The germline V gene has CDR1 SGHVS and CDR2 FQNEAQ. The CDR3 sequence is 17 residues long. This CDR3 reads CASSLALLSSYNSPLHF. As DNA, the CDR3 is TGTGCCAGCAGCTTAGCGTTGCTGAGCTCCTATAATTCACCCCTCCACTTT.

The CDR3, as DNA: TGCGCCAGCAGAGAGGGACTAGCGAGCGTAGATACGCAGTATTTT. Its translation is CASREGLASVDTQYF. V is TRBV5-1 and J is TRBJ2-3; TRBD2 matches at 10 bases. In germline, CDR1 is SGHRS, CDR2 YFSETQ. Trimming removed 5 bases from V and 5 bases from J; junction bases left unmatched: 8. The CDR3 length is 15 residues.

V is TRBV19 and J is TRBJ1-4; D gene ambiguous. The length of the CDR3 is 14 residues. V dropped 5 bases and J dropped 8 bases, with 15 bases sitting between them. Germline CDR1 reads LNHDA; CDR2 reads SQIVND (reference sequence). This chain's CDR3 is CASSDRDGREKLFF. For the CDR3, the DNA is TGTGCCAGTAGTGACCGGGATGGTAGAGAAAAACTGTTTTTT.

The chain uses TRBV10-3 and TRBJ2-3, with 8 bases that match TRBD1. Germline CDR1 reads ENHRY; CDR2 reads SYGVKD. With 6 bases clipped from V and 0 bases from J, the junction kept 5 bases outside the gene matches. This CDR3 comprises 15 residues. The CDR3 coding sequence is TGTGCCATCAGCCGGACAGGGACTAGCACAGATACGCAGTATTTT. As protein: CAISRTGTSTDTQYF.